The clone carrying this T cell receptor (beta chain) was counted between two and nine times. Its antigen is as yet unknown. In each sample, at least 7 million PBMCs were isolated. These data belong to a study of blood T cells in healthy people across ages. Broader study findings: With unsorted PBMCs, a conclusive comparison of naive versus antigen-experienced cells was not possible.

The germline V gene has CDR1 WSHSY and CDR2 SAAADI. This CDR3 is built from 16 residues. V was clipped by 6 bases and J by 0 bases; unmatched bases: 7. With a J-beta primer mix and a sample-barcoded 5' primer, a second PCR ran 7 to 11 cycles. Every single cDNA molecule received a tag from a template-switch adaptor with 12 random nucleotides. Using its own MiXCR run on the 5' RACE reads, TCRdb lists one record per CDR3 protein. This table has 1.2 million to 1.5 million distinct CDR3 sequences, approximately 38% appearing once. The source material was blood. The gene calls are TRBV10-2 and TRBJ2-4; 8 nucleotides align to TRBD1. This TCR derives from a woman under 30 in good health. CDR3: CASRHGQGGAKNIQYF. CDR3 in DNA: TGCGCCAGCAGACACGGACAGGGTGGAGCCAAAAACATTCAGTACTTC.